This section outlines one TCR beta chain sequence together with its context. Its antigen is undetermined. A junction end diverges from the germline sequence, so it may reflect a read error. The template was RNA from unsorted bulk tissue. This non-tumor lung sample came from over 3 cm beyond the tumor edge. Chemotherapy-naive patients with new lung cancer underwent thoracic surgery in China, August–late 2014. The data stem from a study of tumor and adjacent non-tumor tissue in lung cancer. Overall study: Aged roughly 30 to 85 years, patients included nine to eleven men and 5 women with stage I to III disease.

Germline CDR1 reads SGHNT; CDR2 reads YENEEA. This CDR3 contains 16 residues. Whole-study findings and limits: In normal lung, the top 100 clones were significantly more dominant than in tumor. TCR diversity was significantly greater in tumor than normal lung tissue.

The library came from three nested PCR rounds adapted from ARM-PCR protocols. MiXCR was run by TCRdb on the multiplex PCR reads, yielding one entry per CDR3 protein. In the table there are under 85,000 distinct CDR3 sequences, approximately 82% of which are singletons. Sequencing was done on a sample of distant non-tumor lung tissue. The clonotype originates from a man in his sixties or seventies with non-small cell lung cancer. The V gene is TRBV11-3, the J gene TRBJ2-2, with 7 bases matching TRBD2. In nucleotides, the CDR3 is TGTGCCAGTAGCCGCTTACTAGCGAGAAACACCGGGGATCTGTTTTTT. The encoded protein is CASSRLLARNTGDLFF.